In this sample, the clone carrying this T cell receptor (beta chain) turned up a few times. Germline lookup yields CDR1 SNHLY and CDR2 FYNNEI. CDR3 length equals 15 residues. The V and J ends lost 6 bases and 3 bases, in that order; junction bases with no gene match: 4. The data belong to a study of blood T cell repertoires in COVID-19. The overall study: T cells, B-cell-depleted T cells, or PBMCs supplied cDNA or gDNA.

Measured with immunoSEQ multiplex PCR; TCRdb has only the in-frame clones, and not every one. Of approximately 96,000 clones in the sample, approximately 84% were seen once. The receptor comes from a woman at least 80 years old with acute or convalescent COVID-19. Sequences were obtained from peripheral blood. The V gene is TRBV2, the J gene TRBJ1-5; 11 bases line up with TRBD1. The CDR3 region is CASRGQGGYNQPQHF. For the CDR3, the DNA is TGTGCCAGCAGGGGACAGGGGGGATACAATCAGCCCCAGCATTTT.